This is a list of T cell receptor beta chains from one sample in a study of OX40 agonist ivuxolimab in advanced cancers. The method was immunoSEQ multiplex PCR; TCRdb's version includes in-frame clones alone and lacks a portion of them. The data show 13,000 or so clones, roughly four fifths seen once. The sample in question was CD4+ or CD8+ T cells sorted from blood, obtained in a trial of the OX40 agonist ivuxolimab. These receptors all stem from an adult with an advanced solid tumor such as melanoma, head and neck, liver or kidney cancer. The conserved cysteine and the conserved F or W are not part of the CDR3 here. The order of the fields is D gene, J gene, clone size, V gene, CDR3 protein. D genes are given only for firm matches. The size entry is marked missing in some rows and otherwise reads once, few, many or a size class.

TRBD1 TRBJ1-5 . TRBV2 ASSLGDRAHYSNQPQH
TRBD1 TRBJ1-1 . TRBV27 ASSERGTGTTEAF
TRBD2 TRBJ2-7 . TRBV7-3 ASSPHGLAGASSYEQY
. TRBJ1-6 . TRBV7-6 ASSSDRFSYNSPLH
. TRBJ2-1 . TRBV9 ASGNGLAVNEQF
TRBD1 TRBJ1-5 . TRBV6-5 ASSSGRTGDNQPQH
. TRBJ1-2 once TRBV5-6 ASSLGGLGLDGYT
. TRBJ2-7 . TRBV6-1 ASSVRNQLEQY
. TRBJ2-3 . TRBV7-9 ASSLGRGYTDTQY
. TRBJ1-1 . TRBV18 ASSPPGSGPEAF
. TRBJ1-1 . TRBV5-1 ASSLGRPSYEAF
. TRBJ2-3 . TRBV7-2 ASSLPAAVDTQY